The 13 T cell receptor beta chains below all came from one sample that was sequenced in a study of T cells in Graves' hyperthyroidism and ophthalmopathy. It was RNA transcripts that yielded the amplified TCR beta CDR3 regions. First-round RT-PCR of the TCR CDR3 relied on the HTBI primer set. TCRdb reanalysed the multiplex PCR reads using MiXCR and keeps one entry per CDR3 protein. The profile shows a few hundred thousand distinct CDR3 sequences, about 15% of them singletons. The sequencing input was blood. The receptor source for this set is a young woman with Graves' hyperthyroidism.

CDR3 nucleotides: TGTGCCTGGCGAGGGAGGGCTGTATACGAGCAGTACTTC. Translating it yields CAWRGRAVYEQYF. The chain joins TRBV30 to TRBJ2-7; 7 bases are a match to TRBD2. The ends lost 5 bases at V and 4 bases at J; junction bases unmatched: 8. The CDR3 runs to 13 residues. The V gene's germline CDR1 is GTSNPN and CDR2 SVGIG (reference sequence). The full variable domain, in which reference TRBV30 and TRBJ2-7 provide the parts outside the CDR3, is SQTIHQWPATLVQPVGSPLSLECTVEGTSNPNLYWYRQAAGRGLQLLFYSVGIGQISSEVPQNLSASRPQDRQFILSSKKLLLSDSGFYLCAWRGRAVYEQYFGPGTRLTVT.

This clonotype was seen ten or more times. The rearrangement links TRBV19 to TRBJ2-4; a weak D match, TRBD2 (6 bases). V was cut by 7 bases and J by 6 bases, with 16 bases left in between. Per the germline V gene, CDR1 is LNHDA and CDR2 is SQIVND (reference sequence). This CDR3 is 14 amino acids long. The CDR3 coding sequence is TGTGCCAGTACTCCCGGAGGGTACGGAAACATTCAGTACTTC. Amino acid sequence: CASTPGGYGNIQYF.

The table lists this clonotype with many counts. The CDR3 protein is CSGSYDTEAFF. CDR3 in DNA: TGCAGCGGATCTTACGACACTGAAGCTTTCTTT. This chain joins TRBV29-1 and TRBJ1-1; D is unresolved. The V gene lost 7 bases and the J gene lost 3 bases, with 9 bases spanning the gap. The CDR3 extends over 11 amino acids. Germline values: CDR1 SQVTM, CDR2 ANQGSEA.

In its sample, this clonotype was seen a few times. The rearrangement links TRBV12-3 or TRBV12-4 to TRBJ2-5; D could derive from TRBD1 or TRBD2 (5 bases each). V was shortened by 3 bases and J by 1 base, with 12 bases between the two germline ends. The CDR3 runs 15 residues. The CDR3 DNA is TGTGCCAGCAGTTTGGGGACGGTTGCCCAAGAGACCCAGTACTTC. Translation: CASSLGTVAQETQYF.

This clonotype was found many times. V and J are TRBV9 and TRBJ2-7; D perhaps matches TRBD2 (6 bases). This CDR3 region has 13 residues. In germline, CDR1 is SGDLS, CDR2 YYNGEE. V was trimmed by 0 bases and J by 5 bases, leaving 9 bases between them. The CDR3 loop is CASSVAGGDEQYF. The CDR3 region has the DNA TGTGCCAGCAGCGTAGCTGGAGGGGACGAGCAGTACTTC. Full variable domain (rest looked up from reference TRBV9 and TRBJ2-7): DSGVTQTPKHLITATGQRVTLRCSPRSGDLSVYWYQQSLDQGLQFLIQYYNGEERAKGNILERFSAQQFPDLHSELNLSSLELGDSALYFCASSVAGGDEQYFGPGTRLTVT.

The chain has TRBV4-1 and TRBJ1-5; D remains ambiguous. The germline CDR1 and CDR2 sequences are MGHRA and YSYEKL. Between the trimmed V and J ends, which lost 2 bases and 5 bases, there was a span of 7 bases. The CDR3 consists of 13 residues. CDR3 in DNA: TGCGCCAGCAGCCAATGGCGGGATCAGCCCCAGCATTTT. This encodes CASSQWRDQPQHF.

This clonotype was seen a handful of times. J is TRBJ1-6 and V is TRBV3-1, with 9 nucleotides matching TRBD1. Trimming removed 6 bases from V and 7 bases from J; junction bases left unmatched: 7. CDR3 length: 15 amino acids. CDR1 and CDR2 from the germline V gene are LGHDT and YNNKEL (reference sequence). The CDR3 coding sequence is TGTGCCAGCAGTCCTACAGGGGGCTGGAATTCACCCCTCCACTTT. Translation gives CASSPTGGWNSPLHF.

This clonotype came up many times. The chain combines TRBV27 with TRBJ1-5; TRBD1 is a possible D gene (5 bases). The germline V and J ends were trimmed by 6 bases and 0 bases, with 12 bases remaining between them. The length of the CDR3 is 15 residues. Germline CDR1 reads MNHEY; CDR2 reads SMNVEV (reference sequence). CDR3 in DNA: TGTGCCAGCAGCCGGGACCCTTATAGCAATCAGCCCCAGCATTTT. Translating gives CASSRDPYSNQPQHF.

In this sample, this clonotype turned up many times. The chain is built from TRBV9 and TRBJ1-1, with TRBD1 identical over 7 bases. Trimming cost V 0 bases and J 3 bases; bases outside gene matches: 2. The CDR3 has 14 amino acids. CDR1 and CDR2 from the germline V gene are SGDLS and YYNGEE. CDR3 region: CASSVGGGHTEAFF. In DNA, the CDR3 is TGTGCCAGCAGCGTAGGAGGGGGCCACACTGAAGCTTTCTTT.

This clonotype has at least ten counts. The gene calls are TRBV27 and TRBJ2-1; a weak D match, TRBD1 (6 bases). Germline CDR1 is MNHEY and CDR2 is SMNVEV (reference sequence). The V end was cut by 6 bases, the J end by 0 bases, with 12 bases between. The CDR3 covers 15 residues. The CDR3 sequence is CASRIGTTSYNEQFF. The CDR3 bases are TGTGCCAGCAGAATCGGGACAACCTCCTACAATGAGCAGTTCTTC.

J is TRBJ2-7 and V is TRBV20-1; either TRBD1 or TRBD2 may supply D (6 bases each). The CDR3 is 14 amino acids. Trimming stripped 5 bases from V and 6 bases from J, with 20 bases between. Germline-derived CDR1 and CDR2 are DFQATT and SNEGSKA (reference sequence). The CDR3 nucleotides read TGCAGTGCTCCCAGGGCGGTCGGGGGCGGCGAGCAGTACGTC. Encoded protein: CSAPRAVGGGEQYV.

The chain recombines TRBV24-1 with TRBJ1-5; D not resolved. There are 15 residues in the CDR3. Germline CDR1 reads KGHDR; CDR2 reads SFDVKD. V lost 5 bases, J lost 0 bases, and 10 bases lay in between. CDR3 protein: CATSGGADSNQPQHF. CDR3 bases: TGTGCCACCAGTGGGGGTGCGGATAGCAATCAGCCCCAGCATTTT.

This clonotype was found many times. The chain's CDR3 is CASNFNSGEKLFF. Here the CDR3 DNA reads TGTGCCAGCAATTTCAACAGTGGTGAAAAACTGTTTTTT. The chain is built from TRBV2 and TRBJ1-4; D uncertain. The CDR3 has 13 residues. The germline gives CDR1 SNHLY, CDR2 FYNNEI. The V and J ends lost 7 bases and 7 bases respectively, with 13 bases between them.